This T cell receptor (beta chain) came from a study of CD8+CD57+ T cells in acquired aplastic anemia. Turning to the study itself: Sorted CD4+ and CD8+ cells gave an average of about 3 ug of DNA.

This CDR3 has 15 residues. CDR1 and CDR2 (germline): MRHNA, SNTAGT. Unmatched junction bases numbered 0, after V lost 0 bases and J lost 1 base. This clonotype occurred many times. The antigen is not known. Profiles of TCR beta VDJ and CDR3 were generated from a genomic DNA template. Using its own MiXCR run on the reads, TCRdb lists one record per CDR3 protein. The data show about 210,000 distinct CDR3 sequences, around 60% seen once. General study results and limits: The same twenty-nine CD8+ CDR3 sequences occurred in patients and in controls. Researchers reported that CD8+ Simpson's diversity was not significantly different in patients versus controls.

Material for sequencing was sorted CD4+, CD8+, or CD8+CD57+ T cells (not recorded which) from PBMCs. The TCR originated in a human donor in good health. The chain is built from TRBV6-4 and TRBJ2-3; 8 bases match TRBD2. CDR3 in amino acids: CASSDSSGGTDTQYF. In DNA form, the CDR3 reads TGTGCCAGCAGTGACTCTAGCGGGGGCACAGATACGCAGTATTTT.